A selection of T cell receptor beta chains follows, all from one sample in a study of Ad26.COV2.S vaccination and SARS-CoV-2 variants. Generated by immunoSEQ multiplex PCR, the TCRdb table keeps only in-frame clones and is missing some. Of around 450,000 clones in the sample, around 87% were seen once. Here the sequenced sample was peripheral blood, taken in a trial of Ad26.COV2.S vaccine versus placebo. These receptors came from a person between 18 and 65 years old who received the Ad26.COV2.S COVID-19 vaccine or a placebo. The CDR3 runs from the conserved cysteine through the conserved F or W. The D gene is left open where the match is weak. Only some rows state a clone size, as once, few, many or a class for expanded clones.

v_gene	abundance	j_gene	d_gene	CDR3aa	CDR3nt
TRBV25-1	.	TRBJ2-7	.	CASTPGSGWVYEQYF	TGTGCCAGCACCCCGGGTTCGGGCTGGGTCTACGAGCAGTACTTC
TRBV9	once	TRBJ2-2	.	CASSVEALDTGELFF	TGTGCCAGCAGCGTAGAGGCTTTGGACACCGGGGAGCTGTTTTTT
TRBV7-2	.	TRBJ2-5	.	CASSFSGGVGETQYF	TGTGCCAGCAGCTTTTCCGGGGGTGTGGGAGAGACCCAGTACTTC
TRBV2	many	TRBJ1-1	.	CASKQGGTEAFF	TGTGCCAGCAAACAGGGAGGGACTGAAGCTTTCTTT
TRBV9	.	TRBJ1-3	.	CASSQTRTSGNTIYF	TGTGCCAGCAGCCAGACCCGGACCTCTGGAAACACCATATATTTT
TRBV11-2	few	TRBJ2-1	TRBD2	CASSLGLAGASLNEQFF	TGTGCCAGCAGCTTAGGACTAGCGGGGGCCTCCCTTAATGAGCAGTTCTTC
TRBV11-3	.	TRBJ2-3	.	CASSRGSTDTQYF	TGTGCCAGCAGCCGTGGGTCCACAGATACGCAGTATTTT
TRBV18	.	TRBJ1-6	.	CASSPSGTSPLHF	TGTGCCAGCTCACCCTCAGGGACTTCACCCCTCCACTTT
TRBV11-2	.	TRBJ2-1	.	CASSLVVRASYNEQFF	TGTGCCAGCAGCTTAGTAGTCAGGGCCTCCTACAATGAGCAGTTCTTC
TRBV4-1	.	TRBJ2-7	TRBD1	CASSQGATQGAIHEQYF	TGCGCCAGCAGCCAAGGGGCCACCCAGGGGGCGATCCACGAGCAGTACTTC
TRBV4-3	.	TRBJ2-3	TRBD2	CASSPGGSHTDTQYF	TGCGCCAGCAGCCCGGGGGGTTCACACACAGATACGCAGTATTTT
TRBV19	.	TRBJ2-1	TRBD2	CASSNRGLAGDNEQFF	TGTGCCAGTAGTAACAGAGGACTAGCGGGGGACAATGAGCAGTTCTTC
TRBV4-1	.	TRBJ2-2	TRBD2	CASSRTSGGTGELFF	TGCGCCAGCAGCCGAACTAGCGGGGGGACCGGGGAGCTGTTTTTT
TRBV19	.	TRBJ2-7	TRBD1	CASSRDRGYEQYF	TGTGCCAGTAGCCGGGACAGGGGCTACGAGCAGTACTTC
TRBV5-1	.	TRBJ2-7	TRBD1	CASSMGQAYEQYF	TGCGCCAGCAGCATGGGACAGGCCTACGAGCAGTACTTC
TRBV4-2	.	TRBJ2-5	.	CASSPPRTAKQETQYF	TGTGCCAGCAGCCCCCCCCGGACAGCCAAACAAGAGACCCAGTACTTC
TRBV6-5	.	TRBJ2-5	TRBD1	CASRHGTAQETQYF	TGTGCCAGCAGGCACGGGACAGCTCAAGAGACCCAGTACTTC
TRBV5-5	once	TRBJ2-5	TRBD2	CASGRTSGGRGETQYF	TGTGCCAGCGGAAGGACTAGCGGGGGGCGAGGGGAGACCCAGTACTTC
TRBV28	.	TRBJ2-7	.	CASTFPGPNYEQYF	TGTGCCAGCACCTTCCCCGGGCCCAACTACGAGCAGTACTTC
TRBV7-2	.	TRBJ1-1	.	CASSPSSLNTEAFF	TGTGCCAGCAGCCCGAGTTCACTGAACACTGAAGCTTTCTTT
TRBV4-3	.	TRBJ1-5	.	CASSQDLEAQPQHF	TGCGCCAGCAGCCAAGACTTGGAGGCTCAGCCCCAGCATTTT
TRBV5-6	.	TRBJ2-5	TRBD1	CASSSLGGTGGQETQYF	TGTGCCAGCAGCTCGCTAGGCGGGACAGGGGGGCAAGAGACCCAGTACTTC
TRBV18	.	TRBJ2-1	.	CASSPGARNEQFF	TGTGCCAGCTCACCAGGGGCGCGGAATGAGCAGTTCTTC
TRBV9	.	TRBJ2-7	TRBD2	CASSNRTSGYYEQYF	TGTGCCAGCAGCAACCGGACTAGCGGATACTACGAGCAGTACTTC
TRBV7-9	.	TRBJ2-1	.	CASSLRTDLAQFF	TGTGCCAGCAGCCTAAGGACAGATTTGGCCCAGTTCTTC
TRBV4-1	few	TRBJ2-5	.	CASSGGGVQETQYF	TGCGCCAGCAGCGGAGGGGGCGTACAAGAGACCCAGTACTTC
TRBV29-1	.	TRBJ2-7	.	CSVSGGGPYEQYF	TGCAGCGTTTCAGGGGGGGGACCCTACGAGCAGTACTTC
TRBV4-2	.	TRBJ2-3	TRBD2	CASSQDQALAGGDTQYF	TGTGCCAGCAGCCAAGATCAGGCCCTAGCGGGGGGAGATACGCAGTATTTT
TRBV6-4	.	TRBJ1-6	.	CASSTDYNSPLHF	TGTGCCAGCAGTACGGACTATAATTCACCCCTCCACTTT
TRBV6-1	.	TRBJ2-1	.	CASSDGPSGEKNEQFF	TGTGCCAGCAGTGATGGTCCTTCGGGCGAAAAAAATGAGCAGTTCTTC
TRBV7-2	once	TRBJ2-2	.	CASRRLVTDTGELFF	TGTGCCAGCAGGCGACTAGTGACTGACACCGGGGAGCTGTTTTTT
TRBV19	.	TRBJ1-2	TRBD1	CASKPQEGARLDGYTF	TGTGCCAGTAAGCCTCAGGAGGGGGCGCGCTTGGATGGCTACACCTTC
TRBV5-1	few	TRBJ1-3	.	CASSLRPGGSSGNTIYF	TGCGCCAGCAGCTTACGCCCCGGCGGAAGCTCTGGAAACACCATATATTTT
TRBV27	.	TRBJ1-5	TRBD1	CASRDITGGSSQPQHF	TGTGCCAGCAGAGATATTACAGGGGGCTCGAGTCAGCCCCAGCATTTT
TRBV6-2/TRBV6-3	.	TRBJ2-5	.	CASSRTGEETQYF	TGTGCCAGCAGTAGGACGGGAGAAGAGACCCAGTACTTC
TRBV5-1	.	TRBJ2-3	TRBD2	CASSRGLAGGSTDTQYF	TGCGCCAGCAGCCGGGGACTAGCGGGGGGGAGCACAGATACGCAGTATTTT
TRBV19	.	TRBJ1-2	.	CASSMDHTNYGYTF	TGTGCCAGTAGTATGGACCACACCAACTATGGCTACACCTTC
TRBV7-6	.	TRBJ2-7	.	CASSLYLGTYEQYF	TGTGCCAGCAGCTTATATCTGGGGACTTACGAGCAGTACTTC
TRBV6-4	.	TRBJ2-2	TRBD1	CASRETGTGGAKGTGELFF	TGTGCCAGCAGGGAGACCGGGACAGGGGGCGCGAAAGGCACCGGGGAGCTGTTTTTT
TRBV14	.	TRBJ2-1	.	CASSLGANEQFF	TGTGCCAGCAGCCTCGGTGCCAATGAGCAGTTCTTC
TRBV30	.	TRBJ1-4	.	CAWAGQREKLFF	TGTGCCTGGGCGGGGCAAAGGGAAAAACTGTTTTTT
TRBV9	.	TRBJ2-1	TRBD2	CASSPPRAGEDNEQFF	TGTGCCAGCAGCCCCCCCCGAGCGGGGGAAGACAATGAGCAGTTCTTC
TRBV21-1	.	TRBJ1-2	.	CASAQKTGNYGYTF	TGTGCCAGCGCCCAAAAGACAGGAAACTATGGCTACACCTTC
TRBV6-1	.	TRBJ1-2	TRBD1	CASSDDRGPYGYTF	TGTGCCAGCAGTGATGACAGGGGTCCCTATGGCTACACCTTC
TRBV4-3	.	TRBJ1-1	.	CASRLGIGNTEAFF	TGCGCCAGCCGACTAGGTATCGGGAACACTGAAGCTTTCTTT
TRBV2	.	TRBJ2-5	TRBD2	CASRETSAQETQYF	TGTGCCAGCAGGGAAACTAGCGCCCAAGAGACCCAGTACTTC
TRBV2	.	TRBJ2-1	.	CASSAPGQNYNEQFF	TGTGCCAGCAGTGCACCGGGGCAGAACTACAATGAGCAGTTCTTC
TRBV4-3	.	TRBJ2-3	.	CASSQGGGQTDTQYF	TGCGCCAGCAGCCAAGGAGGGGGGCAGACAGATACGCAGTATTTT
TRBV18	.	TRBJ2-2	.	CASSPGEAGELFF	TGTGCCAGCTCACCAGGGGAGGCCGGGGAGCTGTTTTTT
TRBV19	once	TRBJ1-4	TRBD1	CASSLTGGESEKLFF	TGTGCCAGTAGCCTGACAGGGGGCGAGAGTGAAAAACTGTTTTTT
TRBV4-3	.	TRBJ1-6	.	CASSHIQNYNSPLHF	TGCGCCAGCAGCCATATCCAGAACTATAATTCACCCCTCCACTTT
TRBV5-1	.	TRBJ2-2	TRBD1	CASTRTGRTGELFF	TGCGCCAGCACCCGGACAGGGCGTACCGGGGAGCTGTTTTTT
TRBV9	.	TRBJ2-1	TRBD1	CASSSDRGPYNEQFF	TGTGCCAGCAGCTCGGACAGGGGGCCGTACAATGAGCAGTTCTTC
TRBV10-3	once	TRBJ2-4	TRBD1	CAISQVRRGGGKENIQYF	TGTGCCATCAGTCAAGTCAGGAGAGGGGGCGGCAAAGAAAACATTCAGTACTTC
TRBV30	.	TRBJ2-3	.	CAWKGRRTDTQYF	TGTGCCTGGAAGGGAAGAAGGACAGATACGCAGTATTTT
TRBV7-2	.	TRBJ2-5	.	CASSFGAGTQETQYF	TGTGCCAGCAGCTTTGGTGCGGGGACCCAAGAGACCCAGTACTTC
TRBV2	once	TRBJ1-2	.	CASTLDRNDGYTF	TGTGCCAGCACCCTAGACAGAAATGATGGCTACACCTTC
TRBV27	.	TRBJ2-2	TRBD1	CASRGPDRAYGELFF	TGTGCCAGCAGGGGTCCGGACAGGGCGTACGGGGAGCTGTTTTTT
TRBV6-2/TRBV6-3	.	TRBJ2-2	.	CASSRRGHTGELFF	TGTGCCAGCAGCCGCCGGGGCCACACCGGGGAGCTGTTTTTT
TRBV6-5	.	TRBJ1-2	.	CASSYGTLGGYTF	TGTGCCAGCAGTTACGGGACTCTGGGTGGCTACACCTTC